This T cell receptor beta chain was sequenced in a study of cytomegalovirus exposure and HLA in healthy donors. The primer mix had 60 Vbeta and 13 Jbeta primers. The repertoire was sequenced with immunoSEQ multiplex PCR; TCRdb's copy has only in-frame clones and lacks some. The sample holds around 170,000 clones, about 80% seen once. This CDR3 has 14 amino acids. In germline, CDR1 is MDHEN, CDR2 SYDVKM. Deletions cut 1 base from V and 7 bases from J, with 13 bases between. The sequenced sample consisted of PBMCs. This receptor was taken from a young man in good health and CMV-seronegative. This sequence joins TRBV28 and TRBJ1-1; possible D gene TRBD1, 6 bases. CDR3 DNA sequence: TGTGCCAGCAGTTTATCCCAGGGGATTTTTGAAGCTTTCTTT. It translates to CASSLSQGIFEAFF.